The 3 T cell receptor beta chains in this list originate from one sample, sequenced in a study of beta chain features in type 1 diabetes. Reverse transcribing all isolated RNA meant expressed TCRB transcripts were sequenced. Method: immunoSEQ multiplex PCR; TCRdb's copy keeps in-frame clones and lacks some. The data show about 240,000 clones, 25% to 35% seen once. The sample comprised central memory CD4+ T cells from blood. Receptors were obtained from a man younger than 40 in good health.

This clone came up once. The rearrangement joins TRBV7-8 to TRBJ2-1; 8 bases are a match to TRBD2. The germline V gene encodes CDR1 SGHVS and CDR2 FQNEAQ. The CDR3 has 15 amino acids. The J segment lost 5 bases and the V segment lost 4 bases, leaving 7 bases of the junction unmatched. The CDR3 DNA reads as TGTGCCAGCAGCTCGGAGCGGGGGAAGAACAATGAGCAGTTCTTC. It specifies CASSSERGKNNEQFF. The full variable domain, completed using reference TRBV7-8 and TRBJ2-1, is GAGVSQSPRYKVAKRGQDVALRCDPISGHVSLFWYQQALGQGPEFLTYFQNEAQLDKSGLPSDRFFAERPEGSVSTLKIQRTQQEDSAVYLCASSSERGKNNEQFFGPGTRLTVL.

V usage is TRBV2 and J usage is TRBJ1-4, with 10 positions matching TRBD1. J lost 4 bases, V lost 1 base, and 6 bases had no gene match. The CDR3 consists of 17 residues. In germline, CDR1 is SNHLY, CDR2 FYNNEI. This CDR3 reads CASSEGGQGMYNEKLFF. For the CDR3, the DNA is TGTGCCAGCAGTGAAGGGGGACAGGGGATGTATAATGAAAAACTGTTTTTT.

The genes are TRBV6-5 and TRBJ2-3, with a weak D call TRBD2 (5 bases). Trimming removed 5 bases at V and 5 bases at J, with 8 bases between. The CDR3 is made up of 12 amino acids. The germline CDR1 and CDR2 sequences are MNHEY and SVGAGI. This CDR3 reads CASSAEGDTQYF. The CDR3 nucleotides read TGTGCCAGCAGTGCCGAGGGAGATACGCAGTATTTT.